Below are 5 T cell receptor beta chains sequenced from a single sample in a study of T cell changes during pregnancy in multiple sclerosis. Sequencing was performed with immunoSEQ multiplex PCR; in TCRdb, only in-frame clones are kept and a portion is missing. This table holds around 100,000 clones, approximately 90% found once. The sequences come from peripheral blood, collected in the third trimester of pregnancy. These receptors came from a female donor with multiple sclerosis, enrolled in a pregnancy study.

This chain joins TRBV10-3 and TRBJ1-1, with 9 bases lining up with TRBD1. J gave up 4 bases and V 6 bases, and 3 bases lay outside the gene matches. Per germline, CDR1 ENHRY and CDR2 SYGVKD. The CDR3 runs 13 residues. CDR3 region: CAIRGQGGTEAFF. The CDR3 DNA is TGTGCCATCAGGGGACAGGGAGGCACTGAAGCTTTCTTT.

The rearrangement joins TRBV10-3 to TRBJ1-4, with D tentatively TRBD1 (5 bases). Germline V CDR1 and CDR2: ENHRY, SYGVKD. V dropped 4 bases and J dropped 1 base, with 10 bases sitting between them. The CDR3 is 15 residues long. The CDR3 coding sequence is TGTGCCATCAGTGGGGGCGGGATAACTAATGAAAAACTGTTTTTT. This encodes CAISGGGITNEKLFF.

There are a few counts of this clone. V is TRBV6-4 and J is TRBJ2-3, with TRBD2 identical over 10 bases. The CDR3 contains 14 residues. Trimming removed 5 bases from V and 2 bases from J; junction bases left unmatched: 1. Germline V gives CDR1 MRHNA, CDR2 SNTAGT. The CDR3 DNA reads TGTGCCAGCAGTAGCGGGGGGGCCACAGATACGCAGTATTTT. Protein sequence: CASSSGGATDTQYF.

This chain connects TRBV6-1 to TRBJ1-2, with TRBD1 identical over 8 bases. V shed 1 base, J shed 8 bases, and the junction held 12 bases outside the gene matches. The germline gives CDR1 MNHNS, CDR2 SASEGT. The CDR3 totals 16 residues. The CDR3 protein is CASSEVGQARGGGYTF. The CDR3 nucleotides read TGTGCCAGCAGTGAAGTGGGACAGGCCCGGGGAGGCGGCTACACCTTC.

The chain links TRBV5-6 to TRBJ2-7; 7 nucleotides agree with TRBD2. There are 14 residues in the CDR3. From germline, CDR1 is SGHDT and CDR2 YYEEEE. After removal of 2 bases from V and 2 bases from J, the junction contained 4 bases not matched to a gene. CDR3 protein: CASSFWGTTYEQYF. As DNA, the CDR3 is TGTGCCAGCAGCTTTTGGGGGACTACCTACGAGCAGTACTTC.